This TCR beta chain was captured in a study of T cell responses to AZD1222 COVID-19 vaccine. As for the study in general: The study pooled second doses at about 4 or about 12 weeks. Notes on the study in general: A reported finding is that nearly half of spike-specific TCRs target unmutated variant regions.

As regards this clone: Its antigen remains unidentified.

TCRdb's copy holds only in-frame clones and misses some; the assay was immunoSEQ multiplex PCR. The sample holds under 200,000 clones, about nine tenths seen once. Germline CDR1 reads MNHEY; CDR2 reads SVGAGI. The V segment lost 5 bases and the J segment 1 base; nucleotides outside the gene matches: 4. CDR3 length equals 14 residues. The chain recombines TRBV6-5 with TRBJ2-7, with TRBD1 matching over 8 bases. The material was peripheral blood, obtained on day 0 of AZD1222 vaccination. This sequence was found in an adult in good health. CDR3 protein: CASSTGGPSYEQYF. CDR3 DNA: TGTGCCAGCAGTACAGGGGGTCCTTCCTACGAGCAGTACTTC.